What follows are 26 T cell receptor beta chains derived from one specimen sequenced in a study of shared clonotypes between healthy human individuals. Clones were sequenced by immunoSEQ multiplex PCR, and TCRdb holds only the in-frame ones, with some missing. This sample carries about 600,000 clones, 97% of them seen once, and the ten largest clones take 0.057%. The sample taken for sequencing was naive CD4+ T cells sorted from blood. The subset was: CD45RA+ positively selected. Source of these receptors: a woman aged 30 to 39 in good health.

The chain is built from TRBV7-9 and TRBJ2-2, with a tentative D call TRBD1 (6 bases). Germline assignment: CDR1 SEHNR and CDR2 FQNEAQ (reference sequence). CDR3 size: 15 residues. V gave up 6 bases and J gave up 6 bases, with 17 bases separating them. The CDR3 DNA sequence: TGTGCCAGCAGATCCCGTACAGGGTTCGCCGGGGAGCTGTTTTTT. Protein product: CASRSRTGFAGELFF.

The chain is built from TRBV28 and TRBJ1-5; perhaps TRBD1 as D (6 bases). With 6 bases removed from V and 2 bases from J, the gap between germline ends came to 11 bases. The CDR3 runs to 14 residues. CDR1 and CDR2 from the germline V gene are MDHEN and SYDVKM. CDR3 region: CASRYRAGNQPQHF. CDR3 nucleotides: TGTGCCAGCAGATACAGGGCGGGCAATCAGCCCCAGCATTTT.

The chain has TRBV11-2 and TRBJ2-5; the D is unclear. Gene TRBJ2-7 matches the end of the DNA better, so the J call may be wrong. Per germline, CDR1 SGHAT and CDR2 FQNNGV. The CDR3 runs 12 residues. CDR3 coding DNA: TGTGCCAGCAGCTTGATCAGGTCCGAGCAGTACTTC. It encodes CASSLIRSEQYF.

The chain is built from TRBV28 and TRBJ2-5; 9 nucleotides match TRBD2. The DNA end is a closer match to TRBJ2-7, so the J assignment may be wrong. The CDR3 totals 14 residues. Germline lookup yields CDR1 MDHEN and CDR2 SYDVKM. The CDR3 nucleotides read TGTGCCAGCAGTTCGGGACTAGCTTTCCACGAGCAGTACTTC. Protein product: CASSSGLAFHEQYF.

This chain joins TRBV7-9 and TRBJ2-2, with 14 bases identical to TRBD2. This CDR3 is built from 16 residues. Looked up from germline, CDR1 is SEHNR and CDR2 is FQNEAQ (reference sequence). The trim removed 3 bases at V and 7 bases at J, leaving 4 bases unmatched. The CDR3 DNA reads as TGTGCCAGCAGCTTGGGACTAGCGGGAGTAGTCGGGGAGCTGTTTTTT. Translated, it gives CASSLGLAGVVGELFF.

The rearrangement uses TRBV15 and TRBJ2-1; TRBD2 matches at 13 bases. The V gene's germline CDR1 is LNHNV and CDR2 YYDKDF (reference sequence). V dropped 3 bases and J dropped 8; count of bases not matched to a gene: 7. This CDR3 has 16 amino acids. This CDR3 is CATSRELAGGPDEQFF. The CDR3 DNA reads TGTGCCACCAGCAGGGAACTAGCGGGAGGGCCCGATGAGCAGTTCTTC.

The chain links TRBV27 to TRBJ1-2, with no clear D. The germline V gene encodes CDR1 MNHEY and CDR2 SMNVEV (reference sequence). Trimming left V 9 bases short and J 4 bases short, with 27 bases between. The CDR3 is 17 amino acids. As DNA, the CDR3 is TGTGCCAGAAGCCGAAACCCTTCCCGAGCATTACCCTATGGCTACACCTTC. Amino acids: CARSRNPSRALPYGYTF.

V usage is TRBV5-1 and J usage is TRBJ1-1; D uncertain. Germline assignment: CDR1 SGHRS and CDR2 YFSETQ. The germline V and J ends were trimmed by 7 bases and 3 bases, with 19 bases remaining between them. The CDR3 length is 15 residues. The CDR3 protein is CASARQVEVDTEAFF. The CDR3 DNA is TGCGCCAGCGCTCGGCAGGTAGAGGTGGACACTGAAGCTTTCTTT.

This clone was seen once. The CDR3 DNA is TGTGCCAGCAGCCCTCTTTTCTTC. Translating it yields CASSPLFF. The rearrangement joins TRBV6-5 to TRBJ2-1; no definite D call. CDR3 size: 8 residues. Trimming took off 6 bases at V and 16 bases at J, with 7 bases between the two ends. Germline loops: CDR1 MNHEY, CDR2 SVGAGI.

This clone came up once. V gene TRBV5-1 combines with J gene TRBJ2-7, with D hard to call. The germline V gene encodes CDR1 SGHRS and CDR2 YFSETQ. The V end lost 4 bases, the J end lost 3 bases, and 14 bases lay between the germline ends. This CDR3 comprises 14 residues. The CDR3: CASSESAEIYEQYF. CDR3 DNA: TGCGCCAGCAGCGAGTCGGCCGAGATCTACGAGCAGTACTTC.

Here the CDR3 reads CSVEGQIGNTIYF. The CDR3 DNA reads as TGCAGCGTTGAAGGACAGATTGGAAACACCATATATTTT. The chain joins TRBV29-1 to TRBJ1-3, with D possibly matching TRBD1 (5 bases). Germline V CDR1 and CDR2: SQVTM, ANQGSEA. There are 13 residues in the CDR3. Between the trimmed V and J ends, which lost 1 base and 3 bases, there was a span of 7 bases.

The chain joins TRBV5-1 to TRBJ1-3; possible D gene TRBD1, 6 bases. Germline values: CDR1 SGHRS, CDR2 YFSETQ. The V gene lost 6 bases and the J gene lost 0 bases, with 16 bases spanning the gap. The CDR3 has 16 residues. The CDR3 here is CASTNTGQNSGNTIYF. The CDR3 DNA is TGCGCCAGCACAAATACCGGACAGAACTCTGGAAACACCATATATTTT.

This chain joins TRBV18 and TRBJ2-1; D remains unclear. CDR1 is KGHSH, CDR2 LQKENI, per germline. V was cut by 3 bases and J by 4 bases, with 10 bases left in between. This CDR3 has 14 amino acids. CDR3 DNA sequence: TGTGCCAGCTCACCGGACCTCTCTTACAATGAGCAGTTCTTC. Translated, it gives CASSPDLSYNEQFF. Drawing the rest from reference TRBV18 and TRBJ2-1, the complete variable domain is NAGVMQNPRHLVRRRGQEARLRCSPMKGHSHVYWYRQLPEEGLKFMVYLQKENIIDESGMPKERFSAEFPKEGPSILRIQQVVRGDSAAYFCASSPDLSYNEQFFGPGTRLTVL.

V is TRBV15 and J is TRBJ1-1; D unresolved. Trimming removed 7 bases from V and 0 bases from J, with 9 bases in between. Germline CDR1 LNHNV, CDR2 YYDKDF (reference sequence). The CDR3 has 13 amino acids. The CDR3 DNA reads TGTGCCACCATGCGGGAGTTGAACACTGAAGCTTTCTTT. Translating it yields CATMRELNTEAFF. Supplemented by reference TRBV15 and TRBJ1-1, the full variable domain reads DAMVIQNPRYQVTQFGKPVTLSCSQTLNHNVMYWYQQKSSQAPKLLFHYYDKDFNNEADTPDNFQSRRPNTSFCFLDIRSPGLGDTAMYLCATMRELNTEAFFGQGTRLTVV.

The J gene is TRBJ1-4, the V gene TRBV5-1; D gene uncertain. Germline V gene lookup returns CDR1 SGHRS and CDR2 YFSETQ. The V end lost 0 bases, the J end lost 4 bases, and 10 bases lay between the germline ends. The CDR3 spans 15 residues. CDR3 protein: CASSLGRPDNEKLFF. The CDR3 region has the DNA TGCGCCAGCAGCTTGGGGCGACCTGATAATGAAAAACTGTTTTTT. Together with reference TRBV5-1 and TRBJ1-4, the CDR3 gives the full variable domain: KAGVTQTPRYLIKTRGQQVTLSCSPISGHRSVSWYQQTPGQGLQFLFEYFSETQRNKGNFPGRFSGRQFSNSRSEMNVSTLELGDSALYLCASSLGRPDNEKLFFGSGTQLSVL.

J is TRBJ2-3 and V is TRBV11-2; unclear D gene. Germline CDR1 reads SGHAT; CDR2 reads FQNNGV. V lost 4 bases and J 4 bases, leaving 6 bases between the germline ends. The CDR3 sequence is 12 residues long. The DNA for the CDR3 is TGTGCCAGCAGCTACGTTTCAGATACGCAGTATTTT. It translates to CASSYVSDTQYF.

The chain has TRBV7-8 and TRBJ2-1; possibly TRBD2 for D (5 bases). Germline assignment: CDR1 SGHVS and CDR2 FQNEAQ. The ends were cut back, 1 base at V and 0 bases at J, with 16 bases in the middle. CDR3 length: 18 amino acids. The CDR3 DNA follows: TGTGCCAGCAGCTTAGATAGGCGGGCTTTCAGCTCCTACAATGAGCAGTTCTTC. Its translation: CASSLDRRAFSSYNEQFF.

The chain joins TRBV27 to TRBJ2-2, with D possibly matching TRBD1 (5 bases). In germline, CDR1 is MNHEY, CDR2 SMNVEV (reference sequence). CDR3 length: 15 amino acids. Trimming removed 2 bases at V and 1 base at J, with 8 bases between. CDR3 amino acids: CASSLTQGNTGELFF. CDR3 nucleotide sequence: TGTGCCAGCAGTTTAACGCAGGGGAACACCGGGGAGCTGTTTTTT.

V and J are TRBV7-6 and TRBJ2-4; 10 nucleotides align to TRBD1. CDR1 and CDR2 from the germline V gene are SGHVS and FNYEAQ. Unmatched junction bases numbered 5, after V lost 4 bases and J lost 11 bases. The CDR3 extends over 13 amino acids. The CDR3 region has the DNA TGTGCCAGCAGCTCCGGGACAGGGGAAGTTCAGTACTTC. It yields the protein CASSSGTGEVQYF. Full variable domain (outside the CDR3, taken from reference TRBV7-6 and TRBJ2-4): GAGVSQSPRYKVTKRGQDVALRCDPISGHVSLYWYRQALGQGPEFLTYFNYEAQQDKSGLPNDRFSAERPEGSISTLTIQRTEQRDSAMYRCASSSGTGEVQYFGAGTRLSVL.

The V call is TRBV6-6, the J call TRBJ1-4; 9 positions agree with TRBD1. The CDR3 runs 16 residues. Germline V gene sequence: CDR1 MNHNY, CDR2 SVGAGI (reference sequence). After removal of 4 bases from V and 8 bases from J, the junction contained 11 bases not matched to a gene. CDR3 DNA sequence: TGTGCCAGCAGTTTCCTCCAAACAGGGGGCTGGGAAAAACTGTTTTTT. It yields the protein CASSFLQTGGWEKLFF.

This clone showed up just once. The rearrangement joins TRBV29-1 to TRBJ1-3, with 7 bases fitting TRBD1. Trimming at V came to 4 bases and at J to 4 bases, leaving 4 bases not matched to a gene. Germline values: CDR1 SQVTM, CDR2 ANQGSEA. This CDR3 comprises 13 residues. CDR3 nucleotides: TGCAGCGTTGTAGGGACAGTCGGAAACACCATATATTTT. Translated, it gives CSVVGTVGNTIYF.

This clone is a singleton in its sample. The rearrangement uses TRBV2 and TRBJ2-1, with a possible D match to TRBD2 (5 bases). The germline V gene has CDR1 SNHLY and CDR2 FYNNEI. This CDR3 contains 10 residues. The V and J ends lost 8 bases and 15 bases respectively, with 14 bases between them. The CDR3 DNA follows: TGTGCCAGCGAAATTGGGAGCTTGTTCTTC. It yields the protein CASEIGSLFF.

The V call is TRBV11-2, the J call TRBJ2-1; TRBD2 matches 13 bases. The CDR3 sequence is 14 residues long. Unmatched junction bases numbered 4, after V lost 8 bases and J lost 6 bases. The germline CDR1 and CDR2 sequences are SGHAT and FQNNGV. In nucleotides, the CDR3 is TGTGCCAGCGGACGGACTAGCGGGAGCAATGAGCAGTTCTTC. Its protein is CASGRTSGSNEQFF. Supplemented by reference TRBV11-2 and TRBJ2-1, the full variable domain reads EAGVAQSPRYKIIEKRQSVAFWCNPISGHATLYWYQQILGQGPKLLIQFQNNGVVDDSQLPKDRFSAERLKGVDSTLKIQPAKLEDSAVYLCASGRTSGSNEQFFGPGTRLTVL.

This sequence joins TRBV18 and TRBJ2-7; maybe TRBD1 (6 bases). The CDR3 is 14 amino acids. Per the germline V gene, CDR1 is KGHSH and CDR2 is LQKENI. The V end was cut by 4 bases, the J end by 2 bases, with 12 bases between. CDR3 in DNA: TGTGCCAGCTCACGGACAGCGGAGGCCTACGAGCAGTACTTC. It translates to CASSRTAEAYEQYF.

On this clone: Other DNA sequences in this sample translate to the same CDR3. The chain combines TRBV5-1 with TRBJ2-7; 8 positions agree with TRBD2. The CDR3 is 14 amino acids. V shed 0 bases and J 3 bases; nucleotides not matched to a gene: 2. Germline V gives CDR1 SGHRS, CDR2 YFSETQ. The CDR3 region has the DNA TGCGCCAGCAGCTTGGCTAGCGGGTTCTACGAGCAGTACTTC. Encoded protein: CASSLASGFYEQYF. Filled out from reference TRBV5-1 and TRBJ2-7, the complete variable domain reads KAGVTQTPRYLIKTRGQQVTLSCSPISGHRSVSWYQQTPGQGLQFLFEYFSETQRNKGNFPGRFSGRQFSNSRSEMNVSTLELGDSALYLCASSLASGFYEQYFGPGTRLTVT.

The V and J genes are TRBV28 and TRBJ2-7, with 8 positions matching TRBD1. J gave up 2 bases and V 4 bases, and 10 bases lay outside the gene matches. The germline V gene encodes CDR1 MDHEN and CDR2 SYDVKM. The CDR3 consists of 16 residues. The CDR3 nucleotides read TGTGCCAGCAGTTCCCCAGGGGGCGTAGCTACCTACGAGCAGTACTTC. Its translation: CASSSPGGVATYEQYF.